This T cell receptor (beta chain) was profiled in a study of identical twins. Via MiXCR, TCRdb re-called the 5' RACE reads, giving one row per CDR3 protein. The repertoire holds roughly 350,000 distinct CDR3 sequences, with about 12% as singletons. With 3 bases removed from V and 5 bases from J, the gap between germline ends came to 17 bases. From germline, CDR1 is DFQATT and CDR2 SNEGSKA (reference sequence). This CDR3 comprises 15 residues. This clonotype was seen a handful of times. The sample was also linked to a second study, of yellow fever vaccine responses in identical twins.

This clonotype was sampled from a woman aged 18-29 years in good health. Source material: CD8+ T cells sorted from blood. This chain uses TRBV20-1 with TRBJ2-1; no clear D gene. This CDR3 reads CSARLLDSENNEQFF. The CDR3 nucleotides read TGCAGTGCTAGGCTCCTAGATTCGGAAAACAATGAGCAGTTCTTC.